Shown below are 31 T cell receptor beta chains from a single sample sequenced in a study of blood T cell repertoires in COVID-19. TCRdb's copy holds only in-frame clones and misses some; the assay was immunoSEQ multiplex PCR. The sample consists of 200,000 to 300,000 clones, 80% to 90% of them appearing once. The sample consisted of peripheral blood. These receptors were obtained from a man aged 60 to 69 with acute or convalescent COVID-19.

Points on this clone: Its ends do not fully match the called genes, so a read error is possible. The V call is TRBV5-1, the J call TRBJ2-1; 10 positions agree with TRBD1. This CDR3 has 16 residues. Germline assignment: CDR1 SGHRS and CDR2 YFSETQ. The CDR3 is CASRLGQGSSYNEQFF. CDR3 nucleotide sequence: TGCGCCAGCAGGTTGGGACAGGGGAGCTCCTACAATGAGCAGTTCTTC.

This rearrangement joins TRBV6-5 to TRBJ2-7, with a possible D match to TRBD2 (6 bases). Germline V gene lookup returns CDR1 MNHEY and CDR2 SVGAGI. Trimming cost V 2 bases and J 0 bases, with 8 bases left between them. The CDR3 sequence is 14 residues long. This CDR3 is CASSYTSNSYEQYF. For the CDR3, the DNA is TGTGCCAGCAGTTACACTAGCAACTCCTACGAGCAGTACTTC.

The J gene is TRBJ2-3, the V gene TRBV5-6; TRBD2 aligns across 12 bases. The CDR3 is 17 amino acids. After removal of 4 bases from V and 1 base from J, the junction contained 7 bases not matched to a gene. CDR1 and CDR2 from the germline V gene are SGHDT and YYEEEE. The CDR3 DNA reads TGTGCCAGCAGCAGGAGACTAGCGGGAGATGGCACAGATACGCAGTATTTT. Protein: CASSRRLAGDGTDTQYF.

The chain links TRBV3-1 (or the pseudogene TRBV3-2) to TRBJ2-3; no clear D. CDR3 size: 14 residues. Germline V CDR1 and CDR2: LGHDT, YNNKEL (reference sequence). The V gene lost 1 base and the J gene lost 1 base, with 6 bases spanning the gap. The CDR3 here is CASSQGSGTDTQYF. DNA for the CDR3: TGTGCCAGCAGCCAAGGGTCGGGCACAGATACGCAGTATTTT.

The chain uses TRBV5-6 and TRBJ2-7; D perhaps matches TRBD1 (6 bases). This CDR3 spans 16 amino acids. Germline assignment: CDR1 SGHDT and CDR2 YYEEEE. The germline V and J ends were trimmed by 4 bases and 3 bases, with 20 bases remaining between them. The CDR3 spells CASSLYSDPTGYEQYF. DNA for the CDR3: TGTGCCAGCAGCCTCTATTCAGATCCGACAGGCTACGAGCAGTACTTC.

The chain recombines TRBV15 with TRBJ2-6; TRBD2 might be the D (5 bases). Per the germline V gene, CDR1 is LNHNV and CDR2 is YYDKDF (reference sequence). Between the trimmed V and J ends, which lost 0 bases and 2 bases, there was a span of 8 bases. This CDR3 spans 16 amino acids. CDR3 sequence reads: CATSRDLRAGANVLTF. CDR3 bases: TGTGCCACCAGCAGAGATCTGCGGGCTGGGGCCAACGTCCTGACTTTC.

This clone has only one observation. The rearrangement joins TRBV19 to TRBJ2-7; TRBD2 aligns across 7 bases. Germline V lookup: CDR1 LNHDA, CDR2 SQIVND (reference sequence). The CDR3 spans 15 residues. V gave up 4 bases and J gave up 7 bases; unmatched junction bases: 13. CDR3 sequence reads: CASSTQAGYALEQYF. The CDR3, as DNA: TGTGCCAGTAGTACCCAAGCGGGATACGCCTTGGAGCAGTACTTC.

The count of this clone is one. The chain is built from TRBV27 and TRBJ2-1; D is undetermined. This CDR3 has 13 residues. V was shortened by 4 bases and J by 3 bases, with 7 bases between the two germline ends. Germline V gene sequence: CDR1 MNHEY, CDR2 SMNVEV (reference sequence). The CDR3 region has the DNA TGTGCCAGCAGTTCGTTCGGCTACAATGAGCAGTTCTTC. This codes for CASSSFGYNEQFF.

This sequence joins TRBV4-2 and TRBJ1-1; no firm D call. V was clipped by 0 bases and J by 3 bases, with 8 bases between them. The CDR3 is made up of 14 amino acids. Germline V gene sequence: CDR1 LGHNA, CDR2 YNFKEQ. CDR3 sequence: CASSQDPRDTEAFF. CDR3 nucleotide sequence: TGTGCCAGCAGCCAAGATCCCCGGGACACTGAAGCTTTCTTT.

The CDR3 region has the DNA TGCGCCAGCAGCCAGCGGGCGTTGAACACCGGGGAGCTGTTTTTT. It is translated as CASSQRALNTGELFF. This chain links TRBV4-3 with TRBJ2-2; a weak D match, TRBD2 (5 bases). The germline V gene has CDR1 LGHNA and CDR2 YSLEER. The CDR3 is made up of 15 amino acids. V lost 3 bases to trimming and J lost 1 base, with 9 bases between them.

The V and J genes are TRBV11-2 and TRBJ1-4; TRBD1 aligns across 9 bases. Unmatched junction bases numbered 7, after V lost 4 bases and J lost 7 bases. This CDR3 has 15 residues. Germline V gene sequence: CDR1 SGHAT, CDR2 FQNNGV. The CDR3 loop is CASSSSTGGVEKLFF. DNA for the CDR3: TGTGCCAGCAGCTCGTCGACAGGGGGGGTTGAAAAACTGTTTTTT.

The chain joins TRBV7-2 to TRBJ2-5; possibly TRBD2 for D (6 bases). The germline gives CDR1 SGHTA, CDR2 FQGNSA. CDR3 length equals 13 residues. V dropped 6 bases and J dropped 7 bases, with 15 bases sitting between them. As DNA, the CDR3 is TGTGCCAGCAGTACGGGGGTGGAGGGGACCCAGTACTTC. Encoded protein: CASSTGVEGTQYF.

This chain links TRBV18 with TRBJ1-4; possible D gene TRBD1, 5 bases. Between the trimmed V and J ends, which lost 2 bases and 5 bases, there was a span of 6 bases. This CDR3 spans 13 amino acids. Germline V gene sequence: CDR1 KGHSH, CDR2 LQKENI. The CDR3 coding sequence is TGTGCCAGCTCACCAGGGGCGAATGAAAAACTGTTTTTT. Translation gives CASSPGANEKLFF.

The chain has TRBV7-9 and TRBJ1-1; D not certain. In germline, CDR1 is SEHNR, CDR2 FQNEAQ (reference sequence). The V end was cut by 5 bases, the J end by 1 base, with 14 bases between. This CDR3 spans 15 amino acids. CDR3 sequence: CASSPEGRRNTEAFF. The CDR3 DNA reads as TGTGCCAGCAGCCCAGAGGGCAGGAGGAACACTGAAGCTTTCTTT.

The V gene is TRBV6-6, the J gene TRBJ2-6, with TRBD1 matching 7 bases. CDR3 length: 16 residues. Trimming removed 6 bases from V and 4 bases from J; junction bases left unmatched: 9. Germline CDR1 is MNHNY and CDR2 is SVGAGI (reference sequence). The DNA for the CDR3 is TGTGCCAGCAGCTTCAGAGACAGGGCCGGGGCCAACGTCCTGACTTTC. This encodes CASSFRDRAGANVLTF.

The rearrangement links TRBV4-3 to TRBJ2-3, with D perhaps TRBD2 (6 bases). The CDR3 extends over 16 amino acids. Germline CDR1 and CDR2: LGHNA and YSLEER. V gave up 0 bases and J gave up 0 bases, with 10 bases separating them. For the CDR3, the DNA is TGCGCCAGCAGCCAAGATGCGGGGTCCAGCACAGATACGCAGTATTTT. Amino acid sequence: CASSQDAGSSTDTQYF.

With regard to this clone: No DNA is shown, since the ends of the CDR3 on it are uncertain; the CDR3 is the one TCRdb lists. This rearrangement joins TRBV4-2 to TRBJ2-5; TRBD2 was called by the table and not checked on the DNA. The CDR3 is 16 residues long, ends included. Germline CDR1 reads LGHNA; CDR2 reads YNFKEQ. CDR3 residues: CASSQFFGGVGETQYF.

V is TRBV5-1 and J is TRBJ2-3, with TRBD2 as a possible D gene (6 bases). V was shortened by 0 bases and J by 5 bases, with 10 bases between the two germline ends. The CDR3 runs to 14 residues. Looked up from germline, CDR1 is SGHRS and CDR2 is YFSETQ. CDR3 sequence (DNA): TGCGCCAGCAGCTTGGTTCGGGAGCGAGATACGCAGTATTTT. Encoded protein: CASSLVRERDTQYF.

The chain joins TRBV18 to TRBJ1-1; 8 nucleotides line up with TRBD1. The CDR3 contains 14 residues. V lost 3 bases to trimming and J lost 3 bases; unmatched junction nucleotides: 3. Germline loops: CDR1 KGHSH, CDR2 LQKENI. The CDR3 loop is CASSPRGRDTEAFF. CDR3 coding DNA: TGTGCCAGCTCACCCAGGGGGCGGGACACTGAAGCTTTCTTT.

This clone was recorded once. The chain carries TRBV5-6 and TRBJ1-4; tentative D call: TRBD1 (6 bases). Germline V gene sequence: CDR1 SGHDT, CDR2 YYEEEE. Trimming took 4 bases from V and 7 from J, leaving 17 bases between them. This CDR3 is built from 15 residues. CDR3 amino acids: CASSPGRGALEKLFF. Here the CDR3 DNA reads TGTGCCAGCAGCCCAGGTCGGGGGGCACTTGAAAAACTGTTTTTT.

The gene calls are TRBV10-3 and TRBJ1-4; the match to TRBD1 covers 8 bases. CDR3 length equals 14 residues. Germline V lookup: CDR1 ENHRY, CDR2 SYGVKD. The ends lost 5 bases at V and 6 bases at J; junction bases unmatched: 5. Here the CDR3 DNA reads TGTGCCATCAGTCCACAGGGGGGCGATGAAAAACTGTTTTTT. Translating gives CAISPQGGDEKLFF.

The gene calls are TRBV3-1 (or the pseudogene TRBV3-2) and TRBJ1-1; the D gene is possibly TRBD1 (6 bases). The CDR3 is 14 amino acids. The V gene's germline CDR1 is LGHDT and CDR2 YNNKEL (reference sequence). V was shortened by 2 bases and J by 7 bases, with 14 bases between the two germline ends. CDR3 protein: CASSQQGRMNEAFF. The CDR3 coding sequence is TGTGCCAGCAGCCAACAGGGGCGCATGAATGAAGCTTTCTTT.

The count of this clone is one. This sequence joins TRBV14 and TRBJ2-1; 7 positions agree with TRBD1. Germline V CDR1 and CDR2: SGHDN, FVKESK. J gave up 5 bases and V 3 bases, and 7 bases lay outside the gene matches. This CDR3 is 15 amino acids long. Here the CDR3 reads CASSHLGTANNEQFF. The CDR3 DNA reads as TGTGCCAGCAGCCACCTCGGGACAGCAAACAATGAGCAGTTCTTC.

The CDR3, as DNA: TGTGCCAGCAGTCTGACAGCAAGCTCTGGAAACACCATATATTTT. This gives the protein CASSLTASSGNTIYF. The chain carries TRBV6-5 and TRBJ1-3; a possible D gene is TRBD1 (5 bases). Germline V gives CDR1 MNHEY, CDR2 SVGAGI. Trimming took off 5 bases at V and 0 bases at J, with 11 bases between the two ends. The length of the CDR3 is 15 residues.

This clone was seen just once. V usage is TRBV7-2 and J usage is TRBJ2-7; possible D gene TRBD1, 5 bases. Trimming shortened V by 4 bases and J by 7 bases, and 14 bases separated the two germline ends. The V gene's germline CDR1 is SGHTA and CDR2 FQGNSA. This CDR3 contains 13 residues. CDR3 sequence (DNA): TGTGCCAGCAGCTCCCGGCAGGGCGGAGAGCAGTACTTC. Translating gives CASSSRQGGEQYF.

The rearrangement links TRBV28 to TRBJ2-4, with D possibly being TRBD2 (6 bases). Germline V gives CDR1 MDHEN, CDR2 SYDVKM. The CDR3 runs to 15 residues. V was cut by 3 bases and J by 3 bases, with 12 bases left in between. The CDR3 DNA reads as TGTGCCAGCAGTTTGGCGGGACCTAACAAAAACATTCAGTACTTC. Translation: CASSLAGPNKNIQYF.

The CDR3 loop is CASSVASGGTYEQYF. DNA of the CDR3: TGTGCCAGCAGCGTAGCTAGCGGAGGGACCTACGAGCAGTACTTC. The genes are TRBV9 and TRBJ2-7; 7 positions match TRBD2. Looked up from germline, CDR1 is SGDLS and CDR2 is YYNGEE. The V and J ends lost 0 bases and 2 bases, in that order; junction bases with no gene match: 5. The CDR3 length is 15 residues.

This chain connects TRBV5-6 to TRBJ1-6; 9 bases agree with TRBD1. V was clipped by 1 base and J by 7 bases; unmatched bases: 3. The CDR3 runs 15 residues. Germline V gene sequence: CDR1 SGHDT, CDR2 YYEEEE. CDR3 DNA: TGTGCCAGCAGCTTGCCAACAGGGGGCAATTCACCCCTCCACTTT. It translates to CASSLPTGGNSPLHF.

The chain links TRBV5-1 to TRBJ2-7; a weak D match, TRBD2 (6 bases). Germline CDR1 reads SGHRS; CDR2 reads YFSETQ. V dropped 0 bases and J dropped 5 bases, with 12 bases sitting between them. This CDR3 is 14 amino acids long. CDR3 sequence reads: CASSLAGEAHEQYF. Written as DNA, the CDR3 is TGCGCCAGCAGCTTGGCGGGAGAGGCCCACGAGCAGTACTTC.

V is TRBV18 and J is TRBJ2-6; possible D gene TRBD2, 5 bases. Trimming cost V 2 bases and J 0 bases, with 14 bases left between them. Germline V gene sequence: CDR1 KGHSH, CDR2 LQKENI. The CDR3 contains 18 residues. The CDR3, as DNA: TGTGCCAGCTCACCATTGGCAGGTGGGAGCTCTGGGGCCAACGTCCTGACTTTC. Translation gives CASSPLAGGSSGANVLTF.

J is TRBJ2-2 and V is TRBV27; 12 nucleotides align to TRBD1. The germline V gene encodes CDR1 MNHEY and CDR2 SMNVEV (reference sequence). CDR3 length equals 18 residues. V gave up 8 bases and J gave up 0 bases; unmatched junction bases: 10. As DNA, the CDR3 is TGTGCCAGCGGTCAGCACGGGACAGGGGGCGCGAACACCGGGGAGCTGTTTTTT. Amino acids: CASGQHGTGGANTGELFF.